The source of this T cell receptor beta chain is a study of response to subunit inactivated influenza vaccine. This clonotype was observed a handful of times. Its cognate antigen is unknown. Whole-study findings and limits: After each seasonal influenza vaccination, few new T cells are recruited, the authors suggested.

TCRdb reprocessed the RT-PCR reads with MiXCR, giving one entry per CDR3 protein. The top ten clones hold under 2.5% of a sample with about 520,000 distinct CDR3 sequences, 25% of them seen once. Germline V gene lookup returns CDR1 MGHRA and CDR2 YSYEKL. The CDR3 covers 15 residues. The junction had 7 bases not matched to a gene; V was cut back by 3 bases and J by 4 bases. The material was CD4+ T cells sorted from PBMCs, obtained roughly 5 days after vaccination. The chain has TRBV4-1 and TRBJ2-7, with 9 bases identical to TRBD1. This TCR derives from a man aged 50-60 years who received an inactivated influenza vaccine. In DNA form, the CDR3 reads TGCGCCAGCAGCCAGACGGGACAGGGAATATACGAGCAGTACTTC. Its protein is CASSQTGQGIYEQYF.